Listed below are T cell receptor beta chains from one sample, sequenced in a study of blood T cell repertoires in COVID-19. Clones were read by immunoSEQ multiplex PCR, and TCRdb kept only the in-frame ones, dropping some. The table includes 100,000 to 120,000 clones, 88% detected once. The sequencing sample was made of peripheral blood. The receptors were gathered from a human donor in a cohort sampled during active COVID-19. Each CDR3 is given with its conserved first and last residue. Fields, in order: D gene, CDR3 length, J gene, clone size, V gene, CDR3 DNA, CDR3 protein. D genes are given only for firm matches. Clone size appears in some rows only: once, few, many, or a class for an expanded clone.

. 13 TRBJ1-4 . TRBV2 TGTGCCAGCAGTTTGAGGGCAAATGAAAAACTGTTTTTT CASSLRANEKLFF
TRBD1 17 TRBJ1-4 . TRBV11-2 TGTGCCAGCAGCTTAGGCCAGAGCTCGGGACAGGGAGGAAAACTGTTTTTT CASSLGQSSGQGGKLFF
TRBD1 16 TRBJ1-2 once TRBV3-1/TRBV3-2 TGTGCCAGCAGCCGGGACAGGGGGGACCCTAGAACGGGCTACACCTTC CASSRDRGDPRTGYTF
. 14 TRBJ2-7 . TRBV5-6 TGTGCCAGCAGCTTCGATGCGGTCTCCTACGAGCAGTACTTC CASSFDAVSYEQYF
. 14 TRBJ2-7 . TRBV3-1/TRBV3-2 TGTGCCAGCAGCCCTTATGCCCCAGCCTACGAGCAGTACTTC CASSPYAPAYEQYF
. 15 TRBJ1-2 many TRBV7-3 TGTGCCAGCAGCCCGCGGCTCGGCCCATGGGATGGCTACACCTTC CASSPRLGPWDGYTF
TRBD1 15 TRBJ2-5 . TRBV18 TGTGCCAGCTCACCGATACAGGGGCCGGGGGAGACCCAGTACTTC CASSPIQGPGETQYF
TRBD2 18 TRBJ2-1 . TRBV19 TGTGCCAGTAGCCGGGGACTAGCGGGAGGGCCGTCTTACAATGAGCAGTTCTTC CASSRGLAGGPSYNEQFF
TRBD1 16 TRBJ2-2 once TRBV9 TGTGCCAGCAGCCCCACGGACAGGCGGAACACCGGGGAGCTGTTTTTT CASSPTDRRNTGELFF
. 13 TRBJ2-7 . TRBV3-1/TRBV3-2 TGTGCCAGCAACCAACAGGGCTCCTACGAGCAGTACTTC CASNQQGSYEQYF
TRBD2 16 TRBJ2-1 . TRBV5-5 TGTGCCGGCAGCTTTTTCCCTAGCGGGAGGTACAATGAGCAGTTCTTC CAGSFFPSGRYNEQFF
. 15 TRBJ2-7 . TRBV2 TGTGCCAGCAGTGCAAGGGAGTATAACTCCTACGAGCAGTACTTC CASSAREYNSYEQYF